Included here is one TCR beta chain sequence, with context. Its antigen is as yet unknown. This sample is drawn from a study of cytomegalovirus exposure and HLA in healthy donors. General study findings and limits: Among TCR beta chains, those listed as cytomegalovirus-associated numbered around 180. Data from an earlier analysis indicated that most TCR beta V segments were productive either about 90% or about 30% of the time.

This CDR3 is 11 amino acids long. Trimming stripped 5 bases from V and 5 bases from J, with 8 bases between. Germline CDR1 and CDR2: GTSNPN and SVGIG (reference sequence). A multiplex PCR was run with 60 Vbeta primers and 13 Jbeta primers. Clones were sequenced by immunoSEQ multiplex PCR, and TCRdb holds only the in-frame ones, with some missing. The profile shows under 300,000 clones, around 81% of them singletons. Sample: PBMCs. This TCR came from a woman aged 55-70 years in good health and CMV-seropositive. This chain joins TRBV30 and TRBJ2-3, with a possible D match to TRBD2 (6 bases). The CDR3 loop is CAWVGGDTQYF. The CDR3 DNA reads TGTGCCTGGGTCGGGGGAGATACGCAGTATTTT.